Shown below are 5 T cell receptor beta chains from a single sample sequenced in a study of T cells in women clearing cervical HPV infection. Generated by immunoSEQ multiplex PCR, the TCRdb table keeps only in-frame clones and is missing some. This table holds tens of thousands of clones. Source material: blood buffy coat. These receptor sequences come from a woman between 18 and 75 years old with a cervical HPV16 infection that either progressed to CIN3+ or cleared (not recorded which).

With respect to this clone: The observed sequence ends 3 residues before the CDR3 terminus, with the missing tail filled in from the germline J gene. The rearrangement links TRBV29-1 to TRBJ2-3, with no clear D. CDR1 SQVTM and CDR2 ANQGSEA come from the germline V gene. CDR3 size: 14 residues. V dropped 5 bases and J dropped 1 base, with 13 bases sitting between them. The CDR3 DNA, read in part, is TGCAGCGTTCTCCCCCAAAGGGGCACAGATACG. It specifies CSVLPQRGTDT. The whole CDR3 protein is CSVLPQRGTDTQYF.

As regards this clone: The read comes to an end 3 residues before the CDR3 does, leaving the germline J gene to fill in the end. The J gene is TRBJ2-1, the V gene TRBV29-1; possibly TRBD1 for D (6 bases). Deletions cut 5 bases from V and 9 bases from J, with 17 bases between. This CDR3 is built from 13 residues. The germline gives CDR1 SQVTM, CDR2 ANQGSEA. CDR3 protein: CSVPGMGAGEQFF. Partial CDR3 DNA: TGCAGCGTTCCTGGGATGGGGGCGGGTGAG.

The CDR3 sequence is CASSSDRKSYDYTF. Partial CDR3 DNA: TGTGCCAGCAGCTCGGACAGGAAGAGCTACGAC. V and J are TRBV7-9 and TRBJ1-2; 7 bases agree with TRBD1. Read data end 3 residues before the CDR3 end; the end is taken from the germline J gene. Germline assignment: CDR1 SEHNR and CDR2 FQNEAQ (reference sequence). The length of the CDR3 is 14 residues. Full variable domain (missing parts from reference TRBV7-9 and TRBJ1-2): DTGVSQNPRHKITKRGQNVTFRCDPISEHNRLYWYRQTLGQGPEFLTYFQNEAQLEKSRLLSDRFSAERPKGSFSTLEIQRTEQGDSAMYLCASSSDRKSYDYTFGSGTRLTVV.

Note on this clone: Read sequence stops 3 residues before the CDR3 end, and the germline J gene provides the missing end. The chain links TRBV30 to TRBJ1-1; weak D call: TRBD1 (6 bases). The CDR3 totals 15 residues. V was cut by 7 bases and J by 2 bases, with 20 bases left in between. CDR1 GTSNPN and CDR2 SVGIG come from the germline V gene (reference sequence). CDR3: CASHRELGDNTEAFF. Incomplete CDR3 DNA: TGTGCCTCCCACAGGGAATTGGGTGATAACACTGAA.

Comment on this clone: Sequencing ends 3 residues short of the CDR3 end; the germline J gene provides the rest. The chain links TRBV20-1 to TRBJ2-1; D uncertain. Germline V gene data show CDR1 as DFQATT and CDR2 as SNEGSKA (reference sequence). V lost 0 bases and J lost 5, with 14 bases in between. The CDR3 has 15 residues. CDR3 residues: CSARDGRVLHNEQFF. CDR3 DNA, as far as it was read: TGCAGTGCTAGAGATGGTAGGGTGCTCCACAATGAG.